The clone carrying this T cell receptor (beta chain) has more than one count but fewer than ten. The sample originates from a study of T cells after yellow fever vaccination. TCRdb re-called the 5' RACE reads with MiXCR, one entry per CDR3 protein. The data hold 400,000 or so distinct CDR3 sequences, with roughly 20% observed a single time. The germline V gene encodes CDR1 DFQATT and CDR2 SNEGSKA (reference sequence). V lost 0 bases to trimming and J lost 6 bases; unmatched junction nucleotides: 8. This CDR3 spans 15 amino acids. The source material was PBMCs, sampled before the yellow fever booster vaccination. The V and J genes are TRBV20-1 and TRBJ2-5; 9 bases line up with TRBD2. This clonotype originated in a man aged 18 to 30 who received the YFV17D yellow fever vaccine. This CDR3 is CSARDRRGGAKTQYF. CDR3 bases: TGCAGTGCTAGAGATCGGCGCGGGGGGGCCAAGACCCAGTACTTC.